This T cell receptor beta chain came from a study of T cell repertoires in cytomegalovirus infection. Findings and limits, study-wide: The response measured ex vivo was dominated by TCR beta clonotypes (HLA-C-restricted and CMV-specific).

Via MiXCR, TCRdb re-called the reads, giving one row per CDR3 protein. Of about 130,000 distinct CDR3 sequences listed, almost 9% were seen once; the top ten hold roughly a tenth. This clonotype has a count of ten or more. Its target is not known. The CDR3 spans 14 residues. The germline V and J ends were trimmed by 1 base and 4 bases, with 10 bases remaining between them. Germline V CDR1 and CDR2: LGHDT, YNNKEL (reference sequence). Sequencing was carried out using PBMCs. The chain recombines TRBV3-1 with TRBJ1-2; D not certain. The TCR sequence derives from a human donor in good health (CMV status not recorded). Some clones in this sample may be carry-over from other donors' samples. CDR3 residues: CASSQGSVSYGYTF. The CDR3 DNA follows: TGTGCCAGCAGCCAAGGGTCAGTTTCCTATGGCTACACCTTC.